The 32 T cell receptor beta chains given below trace back to one sample, sequenced in a study of glioma-infiltrating T cells. TCR alpha and beta CDR3 regions were amplified from RNA using iRepertoire nested multiplex PCR. TCRdb reprocessed the multiplex PCR reads with MiXCR, giving one entry per CDR3 protein. The profile covers around 140,000 distinct CDR3 sequences, with about two fifths appearing a single time and about a fifth taken by the ten largest. Sequencing was done on a sample of glioma tissue, nonneoplastic brain tissue, or PBMCs (not recorded which). The receptors derive from a human donor with low-grade glioma or glioblastoma, undergoing nonglioma brain surgery, or in good health (not recorded which).

This clonotype was counted only a few times. The chain is built from TRBV20-1 and TRBJ1-5; D gene unclear. CDR1 and CDR2 (germline): DFQATT, SNEGSKA (reference sequence). This CDR3 has 11 amino acids. Trimming left V 6 bases short and J 4 bases short, with 7 bases between. DNA of the CDR3: TGCAGTGCAGGGTCTAATCAGCCCCAGCATTTT. It translates to CSAGSNQPQHF.

The chain recombines TRBV2 with TRBJ2-7; D ambiguous. V was cut by 8 bases and J by 0 bases, with 5 bases left in between. Germline CDR1 reads SNHLY; CDR2 reads FYNNEI. The CDR3 loop spans 11 amino acids. The CDR3 DNA reads TGTGCCAGCGGGTTCTCCTACGAGCAGTACTTC. Protein sequence: CASGFSYEQYF. Full variable domain (missing parts from reference TRBV2 and TRBJ2-7): EPEVTQTPSHQVTQMGQEVILRCVPISNHLYFYWYRQILGQKVEFLVSFYNNEISEKSEIFDDQFSVERPDGSNFTLKIRSTKLEDSAMYFCASGFSYEQYFGPGTRLTVT.

This clonotype was observed a handful of times. V usage is TRBV7-2 and J usage is TRBJ2-3; D gene uncertain. The CDR3 is 17 amino acids. The V gene's germline CDR1 is SGHTA and CDR2 FQGNSA. The V end lost 5 bases, the J end lost 2 bases, and 20 bases lay between the germline ends. The CDR3 nucleotides read TGTGCCAGCAGCAACCCGCTGGGGATTTCAAACACAGATACGCAGTATTTT. Protein: CASSNPLGISNTDTQYF.

Only a few counts were recorded for this clonotype. V usage is TRBV20-1 and J usage is TRBJ1-1; D is perhaps TRBD1 (6 bases). With 6 bases removed from V and 1 base from J, the gap between germline ends came to 15 bases. Germline CDR1 is DFQATT and CDR2 is SNEGSKA (reference sequence). The CDR3 sequence is 14 residues long. In DNA, the CDR3 is TGCAGTGCCCCAGGGAGGGGGACGAACACTGAAGCTTTCTTT. Translation: CSAPGRGTNTEAFF.

The DNA for the CDR3 is TGTGCCAGCAGCCCTTCGACAGGGGAGGATGAAAAACTGTTTTTT. Its protein product is CASSPSTGEDEKLFF. This chain links TRBV5-4 with TRBJ1-4; 8 bases match TRBD1. Per the germline V gene, CDR1 is SGHNT and CDR2 is YYREEE (reference sequence). The CDR3 loop spans 15 amino acids. V was clipped by 4 bases and J by 6 bases; unmatched bases: 8.

This clonotype has more than one count but fewer than ten. The V and J genes are TRBV10-3 and TRBJ1-4, with no clear D. V was clipped by 3 bases and J by 5 bases, with 7 bases between them. In germline, CDR1 is ENHRY, CDR2 SYGVKD. CDR3 length: 13 residues. Here the CDR3 reads CAISDGMNEKLFF. CDR3 coding DNA: TGTGCCATCAGTGACGGGATGAATGAAAAACTGTTTTTT.

The chain joins TRBV7-9 to TRBJ1-6, with D maybe TRBD1 (6 bases). This CDR3 has 16 amino acids. V was cut by 0 bases and J by 10 bases, with 16 bases left in between. CDR1 and CDR2 from the germline V gene are SEHNR and FQNEAQ (reference sequence). The CDR3 spells CASSLAAGAPNSPLHF. As DNA, the CDR3 is TGTGCCAGCAGCTTAGCGGCAGGGGCACCTAACTCACCCCTCCACTTT.

The chain uses TRBV4-1 and TRBJ1-3; no clear D. CDR3 length: 19 residues. V was cut by 4 bases and J by 0 bases, with 22 bases left in between. CDR1 is MGHRA, CDR2 YSYEKL, per germline. CDR3 sequence reads: CASSLQRSALISSGNTIYF. The CDR3 DNA reads as TGCGCCAGCAGCCTTCAGAGAAGCGCGCTAATTAGCTCTGGAAACACCATATATTTT.

This chain links TRBV28 with TRBJ2-3; 7 bases are shared with TRBD1. The V gene's germline CDR1 is MDHEN and CDR2 SYDVKM. This CDR3 is 15 amino acids long. The trim removed 3 bases at V and 5 bases at J, leaving 8 bases unmatched. This CDR3 is CASSFPRQGVDTQYF. For the CDR3, the DNA is TGTGCCAGCAGTTTTCCTCGACAGGGTGTAGATACGCAGTATTTT.

This clonotype has just one count. The chain has TRBV7-6 and TRBJ1-1; unclear D gene. Germline lookup yields CDR1 SGHVS and CDR2 FNYEAQ. V gave up 4 bases and J gave up 5 bases, with 8 bases separating them. The CDR3 has 12 amino acids. The CDR3 loop reads CASSSSSTEAFF. Here the CDR3 DNA reads TGTGCCAGCAGCTCGTCTTCTACTGAAGCTTTCTTT.

The V and J genes are TRBV4-1 and TRBJ2-1; D ambiguous. This CDR3 has 14 amino acids. Trimming cost V 0 bases and J 2 bases, with 5 bases left between them. CDR1 and CDR2 from the germline V gene are MGHRA and YSYEKL. CDR3 in amino acids: CASSQDRAYNEQFF. The CDR3, as DNA: TGCGCCAGCAGCCAAGATCGAGCCTACAATGAGCAGTTCTTC.

This clonotype was counted a few times. This chain's CDR3 is CAKTSGESTDTQYF. As DNA, the CDR3 is TGTGCCAAAACTAGCGGGGAGAGCACAGATACGCAGTATTTT. The chain couples TRBV28 to TRBJ2-3, with 10 bases that match TRBD2. The CDR3 is made up of 14 amino acids. From germline, CDR1 is MDHEN and CDR2 SYDVKM. J gave up 0 bases and V 10 bases, and 4 bases lay outside the gene matches. The complete variable domain, with remaining parts taken from reference TRBV28 and TRBJ2-3, reads DVKVTQSSRYLVKRTGEKVFLECVQDMDHENMFWYRQDPGLGLRLIYFSYDVKMKEKGDIPEGYSVSREKKERFSLILESASTNQTSMYLCAKTSGESTDTQYFGPGTRLTVL.

This clonotype was seen only once. The junction shows a germline mismatch at one end, possibly a read error. V gene TRBV6-2 or TRBV6-3 combines with J gene TRBJ2-6; TRBD1 might be the D (5 bases). CDR3 length: 16 residues. Per the germline V gene, CDR1 is MNHEY and CDR2 is SVGEGT. The CDR3 loop reads CASSLSRGSGANVPTF. The CDR3 DNA reads TGTGCCAGCAGCCTCTCTAGGGGCTCTGGGGCCAACGTCCCGACTTTC.

This sequence joins TRBV7-2 and TRBJ2-5; D uncertain. V dropped 1 base and J dropped 1 base, with 7 bases sitting between them. In germline, CDR1 is SGHTA, CDR2 FQGNSA. This CDR3 is built from 14 residues. CDR3 DNA sequence: TGTGCCAGCAGCTTAGATGGCGGCCAAGAGACCCAGTACTTC. It translates to CASSLDGGQETQYF.

The chain uses TRBV20-1 and TRBJ2-3; no clear D. The germline CDR1 and CDR2 sequences are DFQATT and SNEGSKA (reference sequence). Trimming shortened V by 5 bases and J by 5 bases, and 23 bases separated the two germline ends. The CDR3 has 16 amino acids. DNA of the CDR3: TGCAGTGCTGAAGAGGTTGGCTTTAAGGATCGAGATACGCAGTATTTT. The encoded protein is CSAEEVGFKDRDTQYF.

The V gene is TRBV7-8, the J gene TRBJ1-4, with D perhaps matching TRBD1 (5 bases). Trimming stripped 4 bases from V and 0 bases from J, with 9 bases between. Germline loops: CDR1 SGHVS, CDR2 FQNEAQ. The CDR3 loop spans 15 amino acids. CDR3 sequence: CASSYGTATNEKLFF. The CDR3 nucleotides read TGTGCCAGCAGCTACGGGACCGCAACTAATGAAAAACTGTTTTTT.

V usage is TRBV11-2 and J usage is TRBJ2-7, with no clear D. Trimming shortened V by 4 bases and J by 7 bases, and 8 bases separated the two germline ends. CDR1 is SGHAT and CDR2 is FQNNGV in the germline V gene. The CDR3 extends over 11 amino acids. CDR3 coding DNA: TGTGCCAGCAGCTCGGCTGGGGAGCAGTACTTC. Its translation is CASSSAGEQYF.

The chain uses TRBV6-5 and TRBJ2-2; possible D gene TRBD1, 5 bases. Germline V gene sequence: CDR1 MNHEY, CDR2 SVGAGI. The germline V and J ends were trimmed by 0 bases and 4 bases, with 6 bases remaining between them. This CDR3 has 14 amino acids. CDR3 in amino acids: CASSYSTATGELFF. CDR3 DNA: TGTGCCAGCAGTTACTCGACAGCCACCGGGGAGCTGTTTTTT.

Remarks on this clonotype: Possible read error: a much larger clone is one base away. The V call is TRBV6-2 or TRBV6-3, the J call TRBJ1-1; 7 bases align to TRBD1. Germline lookup yields CDR1 MNHEY and CDR2 SVGEGT. This CDR3 spans 14 amino acids. CDR3 nucleotides: TGTGCCAGAAGTTACGCCGACAGGGCCCAAGAGGCTTTCTTT. Translated, it gives CARSYADRAQEAFF.

The rearrangement uses TRBV15 and TRBJ1-2, with D perhaps matching TRBD1 (6 bases). Germline CDR1 and CDR2: LNHNV and YYDKDF (reference sequence). The V gene lost 5 bases and the J gene lost 6 bases, with 13 bases spanning the gap. The length of the CDR3 is 13 residues. Here the CDR3 reads CATSSNRDNGYTF. In nucleotides, the CDR3 is TGTGCCACCAGCTCTAACAGGGATAATGGCTACACCTTC.

This clonotype was detected only once. The V and J genes are TRBV20-1 and TRBJ2-7; 9 positions match TRBD2. V shed 0 bases, J shed 2 bases, and the junction held 5 bases outside the gene matches. The CDR3 has 15 amino acids. Germline assignment: CDR1 DFQATT and CDR2 SNEGSKA (reference sequence). The CDR3: CSAREGTSRAYEQYF. The CDR3 coding sequence is TGCAGTGCTAGAGAAGGGACTAGCAGGGCCTACGAGCAGTACTTC.

The chain uses TRBV28 and TRBJ1-6, with D possibly matching TRBD1 (5 bases). The CDR3 loop spans 13 amino acids. Trimming removed 8 bases at V and 9 bases at J, with 14 bases between. CDR1 is MDHEN and CDR2 is SYDVKM in the germline V gene. The CDR3 protein is CASGDRGGSPLHF. In DNA form, the CDR3 reads TGTGCCAGCGGGGACCGAGGTGGTTCACCCCTCCACTTT.

The sample holds a few counts of this clonotype. V gene TRBV28 combines with J gene TRBJ2-7, with D maybe TRBD2 (5 bases). There are 14 residues in the CDR3. CDR1 is MDHEN and CDR2 is SYDVKM in the germline V gene. Trimming shortened V by 6 bases and J by 0 bases, and 12 bases separated the two germline ends. CDR3 nucleotides: TGTGCCAGCAGCCTAAGCGGCAGCTCCTACGAGCAGTACTTC. This encodes CASSLSGSSYEQYF.

This clonotype was detected ten times or more. The chain couples TRBV12-3 or TRBV12-4 to TRBJ1-2; no clear D gene. Deletions cut 4 bases from V and 4 bases from J, with 7 bases between. This CDR3 is built from 12 residues. The CDR3 DNA reads as TGTGCCAGCAGTTATATGGGCTATGGCTACACCTTC. Protein sequence: CASSYMGYGYTF.

This clonotype was detected once. CDR3 region: CASSPVSGATDTQYF. The CDR3 DNA reads TGTGCCAGCAGCCCCGTCAGCGGGGCCACAGATACGCAGTATTTT. The J gene is TRBJ2-3, the V gene TRBV6-6, with TRBD2 identical over 7 bases. Germline trimming cut 6 bases from V and 2 bases from J; bases unmatched to any gene: 8. Germline CDR1 and CDR2: MNHNY and SVGAGI (reference sequence). The CDR3 consists of 15 residues.

This rearrangement joins TRBV6-1 to TRBJ2-7; D is unresolved. The germline V gene has CDR1 MNHNS and CDR2 SASEGT. The CDR3 covers 11 residues. With 6 bases removed from V and 6 bases from J, the gap between germline ends came to 9 bases. In DNA, the CDR3 is TGTGCCAGCAGCCCCATGGGCGAGCAGTACTTC. It yields the protein CASSPMGEQYF.

This rearrangement joins TRBV6-6 to TRBJ2-2, with TRBD1 identical over 10 bases. The CDR3 is 15 amino acids. V shed 7 bases, J shed 5 bases, and the junction held 7 bases outside the gene matches. From germline, CDR1 is MNHNY and CDR2 SVGAGI (reference sequence). The CDR3 sequence is CASITGTGVTGELFF. CDR3 bases: TGTGCCAGCATCACCGGGACAGGGGTTACCGGGGAGCTGTTTTTT.

This clonotype was seen only a few times. The CDR3: CSATQARAYQETQYF. The DNA for the CDR3 is TGCAGTGCCACCCAGGCACGGGCGTACCAAGAGACCCAGTACTTC. J is TRBJ2-5 and V is TRBV20-1; D unclear. CDR1 and CDR2 from the germline V gene are DFQATT and SNEGSKA (reference sequence). V gave up 6 bases and J gave up 0 bases, with 17 bases separating them. CDR3 length: 15 amino acids.

This clonotype has just a few counts. V gene TRBV20-1 combines with J gene TRBJ2-3; D is possibly TRBD1 or TRBD2 (5 bases each). The CDR3 sequence is 15 residues long. The V end was cut by 6 bases, the J end by 3 bases, with 19 bases between. Germline V gene lookup returns CDR1 DFQATT and CDR2 SNEGSKA (reference sequence). The chain's CDR3 is CSAKRPRGVTDTQYF. CDR3 coding DNA: TGCAGTGCCAAAAGGCCCCGGGGCGTAACAGATACGCAGTATTTT.

This sequence joins TRBV28 and TRBJ1-4; D unresolved. Germline values: CDR1 MDHEN, CDR2 SYDVKM. CDR3 size: 18 residues. Deletions cut 2 bases from V and 0 bases from J, with 16 bases between. The CDR3 DNA reads TGTGCCAGCAGTTTAGACACCTATCTGACTACAACTAATGAAAAACTGTTTTTT. Translating it yields CASSLDTYLTTTNEKLFF.

This clonotype has only a few counts. The chain couples TRBV24-1 to TRBJ2-3; 7 positions agree with TRBD2. The CDR3 spans 16 residues. Per germline, CDR1 KGHDR and CDR2 SFDVKD. V gave up 1 base and J gave up 2 bases; unmatched junction bases: 5. CDR3 in amino acids: CATSDFSAGPTDTQYF. The CDR3 DNA follows: TGTGCCACCAGTGATTTTTCAGCGGGGCCCACAGATACGCAGTATTTT.

The CDR3 bases are TGTGCCAGCAGTTTAGACACTCTCTCTGGAAACACCATATATTTT. Amino acid sequence: CASSLDTLSGNTIYF. This rearrangement joins TRBV28 to TRBJ1-3; no clear D gene. Germline-derived CDR1 and CDR2 are MDHEN and SYDVKM. With 2 bases removed from V and 0 bases from J, the gap between germline ends came to 8 bases. The CDR3 length is 15 residues.